This is a list of T cell receptor beta chains from one sample in a study of blood T cell repertoires in COVID-19. Clones were sequenced by immunoSEQ multiplex PCR, and TCRdb holds only the in-frame ones, with some missing. The table has under 150,000 clones, around 86% seen once. Specimen: peripheral blood. Receptors were obtained from a man aged 40-55 years with active or convalescent COVID-19. Both conserved end residues are part of each CDR3. The D gene is left open where the match is weak. Expanded clones are given a class, and other clones once, few, many or no size at all.

J gene,clone size,CDR3 length,V gene,D gene,CDR3 protein
TRBJ1-3,.,12,TRBV5-4,.,CASSGGENTIYF
TRBJ2-2,.,15,TRBV10-3,TRBD1,CAISSGTANTGELFF
TRBJ1-4,.,14,TRBV19,TRBD1,CASSFRQGEEKLFF
TRBJ2-1,.,13,TRBV11-3,.,CASSDSGGREQFF
TRBJ2-2,few,16,TRBV9,TRBD1,CASSVAQGANTGELFF
TRBJ1-5,.,14,TRBV29-1,.,CSVAGGGADQPQHF
TRBJ2-1,.,19,TRBV2,TRBD2,CASSGEVWLAGNTYNEQFF
TRBJ2-1,.,15,TRBV5-1,.,CASSLEGSSYNEQFF
TRBJ1-6,.,12,TRBV12-3/TRBV12-4,.,CASRPTNSPLHF
TRBJ2-3,.,14,TRBV19,.,CASSSPAARGTQYF
TRBJ2-1,.,15,TRBV4-2,.,CASSQDLQGYNEQFF
TRBJ2-7,.,15,TRBV11-2,TRBD2,CASSARLAGTYEQYF
TRBJ2-1,.,19,TRBV27,TRBD1,CASSSRARTGASTGNEQFF
TRBJ2-7,.,15,TRBV9,TRBD2,CASSVESGGAYEQYF
TRBJ2-7,.,15,TRBV10-3,.,CAISEIGVLRYEQYF
TRBJ2-7,.,13,TRBV7-6,TRBD1,CASSRDRGQEQYF
TRBJ2-1,.,16,TRBV5-1,TRBD1,CASSLGGQSVHNEQFF
TRBJ2-1,.,15,TRBV7-3,TRBD2,CASSPGLAGFNEQFF
TRBJ2-1,.,14,TRBV6-2/TRBV6-3,TRBD2,CASSGGVSYNEQFF
TRBJ2-2,many,13,TRBV3-1/TRBV3-2,.,CASSPTGSGELFF
TRBJ2-2,.,19,TRBV9,TRBD2,CASSVGPLAGAANTGELFF
TRBJ2-1,.,15,TRBV4-3,.,CASSQDPGSYNEQFF
TRBJ2-1,.,15,TRBV4-3,.,CASSQDQPDSSEQFF
TRBJ2-1,.,15,TRBV7-9,TRBD2,CASSLRAGTYNEQFF
TRBJ2-7,.,13,TRBV5-4,.,CASSPGTTYEQYF
TRBJ2-7,.,16,TRBV15,TRBD1,CATSRDSQGATYEQYF
TRBJ1-1,.,13,TRBV7-8,.,CASSLVRNTEAFF
TRBJ1-5,few,15,TRBV10-3,.,CAIRAMGGGNQPQHF
TRBJ1-5,.,14,TRBV5-5,TRBD1,CASSLAGGGQPQHF
TRBJ2-7,.,13,TRBV6-5,.,CASRVARNYEQYF
TRBJ2-6,.,19,TRBV19,.,CASSTPTGTFFSGANVLTF
TRBJ2-7,once,15,TRBV6-6,.,CASSYSKPQGYEQYF
TRBJ1-5,.,13,TRBV18,TRBD1,CASSPDRDQPQHF
TRBJ2-5,.,13,TRBV5-1,.,CASSFRGQETQYF
TRBJ1-3,.,14,TRBV7-9,.,CASRTGTGGNTIYF
TRBJ2-3,.,15,TRBV5-1,TRBD1,CASSRGQESTDTQYF
TRBJ1-2,.,12,TRBV6-5,.,CASRADSYGYTF